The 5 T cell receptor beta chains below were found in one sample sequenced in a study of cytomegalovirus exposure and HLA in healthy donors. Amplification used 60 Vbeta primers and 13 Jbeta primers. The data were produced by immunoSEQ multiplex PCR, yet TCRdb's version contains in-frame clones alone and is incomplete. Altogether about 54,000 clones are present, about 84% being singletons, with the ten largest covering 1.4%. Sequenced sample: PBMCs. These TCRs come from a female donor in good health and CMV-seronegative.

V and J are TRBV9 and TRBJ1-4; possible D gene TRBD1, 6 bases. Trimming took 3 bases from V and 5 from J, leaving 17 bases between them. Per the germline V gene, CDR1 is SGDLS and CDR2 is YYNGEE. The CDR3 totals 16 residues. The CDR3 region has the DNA TGTGCCAGCAGCGCTACACCGGGACAAGGAAATGAAAAACTGTTTTTT. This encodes CASSATPGQGNEKLFF.

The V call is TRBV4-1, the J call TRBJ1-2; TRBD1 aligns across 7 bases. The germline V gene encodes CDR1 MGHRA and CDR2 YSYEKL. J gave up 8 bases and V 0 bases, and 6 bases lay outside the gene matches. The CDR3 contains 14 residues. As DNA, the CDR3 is TGCGCCAGCAGCCAAGAGGTAGGGGGCCAAGGCTACACCTTC. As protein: CASSQEVGGQGYTF.

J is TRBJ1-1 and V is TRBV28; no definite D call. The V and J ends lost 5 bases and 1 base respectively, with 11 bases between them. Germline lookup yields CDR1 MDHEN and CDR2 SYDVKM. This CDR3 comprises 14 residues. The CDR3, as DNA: TGTGCCAGCAGTCCCACCAGGCCGAACACTGAAGCTTTCTTT. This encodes CASSPTRPNTEAFF.

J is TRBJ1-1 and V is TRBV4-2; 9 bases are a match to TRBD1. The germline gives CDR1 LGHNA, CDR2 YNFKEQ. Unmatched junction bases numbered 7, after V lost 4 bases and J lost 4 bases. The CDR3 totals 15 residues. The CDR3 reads CASSPRDREGTEAFF. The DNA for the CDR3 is TGTGCCAGCAGCCCCCGGGACAGGGAGGGCACTGAAGCTTTCTTT.

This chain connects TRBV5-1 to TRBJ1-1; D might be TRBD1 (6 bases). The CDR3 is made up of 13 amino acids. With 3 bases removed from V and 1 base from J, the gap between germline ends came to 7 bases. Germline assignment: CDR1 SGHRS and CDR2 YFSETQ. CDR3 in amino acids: CASSWTENTEAFF. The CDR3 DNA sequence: TGCGCCAGCAGCTGGACAGAGAACACTGAAGCTTTCTTT. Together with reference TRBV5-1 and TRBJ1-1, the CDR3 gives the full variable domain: KAGVTQTPRYLIKTRGQQVTLSCSPISGHRSVSWYQQTPGQGLQFLFEYFSETQRNKGNFPGRFSGRQFSNSRSEMNVSTLELGDSALYLCASSWTENTEAFFGQGTRLTVV.